These T cell receptor beta chains were read from a single sample in a study of cytomegalovirus exposure and HLA in healthy donors. Repertoires were generated with immunoSEQ multiplex PCR, while TCRdb's copy carries only in-frame clones and drops some. The sample has about 170,000 clones; around 80% are singletons. The specimen sequenced was PBMCs. These receptors came from a woman in her 50s in good health and CMV-seropositive. CDR3s include the opening cysteine and the closing phenylalanine or tryptophan. A D gene is named only where the DNA matches it firmly. Clone size is stated in some rows and not others, as once, few, many or a class when expanded.

length: 15
D: -
V: TRBV6-5
J: TRBJ1-1
size: -
CDR3: CASSPDTGLNTEAFF
DNA: TGTGCCAGCAGCCCTGATACAGGGTTGAACACTGAAGCTTTCTTT

length: 15
D: -
V: TRBV6-6
J: TRBJ1-2
size: -
CDR3: CASSYSNGGWYGYTF
DNA: TGTGCCAGCAGTTACTCGAATGGGGGCTGGTATGGCTACACCTTC

length: 15
D: TRBD1
V: TRBV2
J: TRBJ2-2
size: few
CDR3: CASSRQGGVTGELFF
DNA: TGTGCCAGCAGTAGACAGGGCGGAGTTACCGGGGAGCTGTTTTTT

length: 15
D: TRBD1
V: TRBV5-4
J: TRBJ1-3
size: -
CDR3: CASSLGQGDGNTIYF
DNA: TGTGCCAGCAGCTTGGGACAGGGGGACGGAAACACCATATATTTT

length: 14
D: -
V: TRBV7-8
J: TRBJ2-3
size: -
CDR3: CASSLRRVRDTQYF
DNA: TGTGCCAGCAGTCTAAGGCGGGTGAGAGATACGCAGTATTTT

length: 12
D: -
V: TRBV27
J: TRBJ1-4
size: -
CDR3: CACGRLDEKLFF
DNA: TGTGCCTGTGGGAGGCTGGATGAAAAACTGTTTTTT

length: 15
D: TRBD1
V: TRBV5-1
J: TRBJ1-4
size: few
CDR3: CASSLGDSSNEKLFF
DNA: TGCGCCAGCAGCTTGGGGGACAGTTCTAATGAAAAACTGTTTTTT

length: 15
D: TRBD2
V: TRBV7-2
J: TRBJ2-3
size: -
CDR3: CASSQSGRDTDTQYF
DNA: TGTGCCAGCAGCCAGAGCGGGAGGGACACAGATACGCAGTATTTT

length: 10
D: TRBD1
V: TRBV4-1
J: TRBJ1-1
size: -
CDR3: CASDDRVAFF
DNA: TGCGCCAGCGATGACAGGGTAGCTTTCTTT

length: 15
D: -
V: TRBV30
J: TRBJ1-1
size: -
CDR3: CAWSVSSSLTREAFF
DNA: TGTGCCTGGAGTGTATCGTCCTCCCTCACGCGTGAAGCTTTCTTT

length: 15
D: -
V: TRBV5-6
J: TRBJ1-1
size: -
CDR3: CASSLDRALNTEAFF
DNA: TGTGCCAGCAGCTTGGACAGGGCATTGAACACTGAAGCTTTCTTT

length: 16
D: TRBD1
V: TRBV6-5
J: TRBJ1-1
size: -
CDR3: CASSYGQAGMGTEAFF
DNA: TGTGCCAGCAGTTACGGACAGGCTGGGATGGGCACTGAAGCTTTCTTT

length: 13
D: TRBD1
V: TRBV18
J: TRBJ1-2
size: -
CDR3: CASSVRDRVGYTF
DNA: TGTGCCAGCTCAGTCCGGGACAGGGTTGGCTACACCTTC

length: 15
D: TRBD1
V: TRBV5-4
J: TRBJ1-4
size: -
CDR3: CASSLGQGNNEKLFF
DNA: TGTGCCAGCAGCTTAGGACAGGGGAATAATGAAAAACTGTTTTTT

length: 17
D: TRBD2
V: TRBV7-2
J: TRBJ2-1
size: -
CDR3: CASSIRTSGRSYNEQFF
DNA: TGTGCCAGCAGCATTAGGACTAGCGGACGCTCCTACAATGAGCAGTTCTTC

length: 16
D: TRBD1
V: TRBV6-6
J: TRBJ1-5
size: -
CDR3: CASSYPGQGSNQPQHF
DNA: TGTGCCAGCAGTTACCCTGGACAGGGAAGCAATCAGCCCCAGCATTTT

length: 11
D: -
V: TRBV28
J: TRBJ1-1
size: -
CDR3: CASKFYRSAFF
DNA: TGTGCCAGCAAATTCTACAGGTCGGCTTTCTTT

length: 18
D: -
V: TRBV4-3
J: TRBJ1-1
size: -
CDR3: CASSQDPPGQNLNTEAFF
DNA: TGCGCCAGCAGCCAAGATCCCCCCGGACAGAATCTGAACACTGAAGCTTTCTTT

length: 15
D: -
V: TRBV9
J: TRBJ1-5
size: -
CDR3: CASSVRGDGNQPQHF
DNA: TGTGCCAGCAGCGTACGGGGGGATGGCAATCAGCCCCAGCATTTT

length: 15
D: -
V: TRBV10-3
J: TRBJ2-7
size: -
CDR3: CASTPGTGSGGEQYF
DNA: TGTGCCTCAACCCCGGGGACAGGCTCCGGGGGGGAGCAGTACTTC